This T cell receptor (beta chain) derives from a study of post-analysis software for immune sequencing data. Study observations and caveats: Among roughly 5 TRBV segments more frequent in patients than controls were TRBV5-6, TRBV5-1 and TRBV20-1. For normalized Chao1 diversity, multiple sclerosis patients scored significantly lower than controls did.

V was clipped by 0 bases and J by 2 bases, with 14 bases between them. This CDR3 has 16 residues. Germline V gives CDR1 MNHEY, CDR2 SVGAGI. This clonotype was found a few times. Its antigen remains unknown. cDNA libraries of TCR beta carried unique molecular identifiers. A population of 1 to 10 million T cells gave rise to a few hundred thousand cDNA molecules. MiXCR was run by TCRdb on the PCR reads, yielding one entry per CDR3 protein. Of fewer than 900,000 distinct CDR3 sequences in the sample, more than 45% were seen once. What was sequenced was blood. This sequence originates from a girl between 10 and 17 years old with multiple sclerosis. This chain uses TRBV6-5 with TRBJ2-7; a possible D gene is TRBD1 (6 bases). CDR3 protein: CASSYSRRQAAYEQYF. The DNA for the CDR3 is TGTGCCAGCAGTTACTCGAGAAGACAGGCGGCCTACGAGCAGTACTTC.